The present T cell receptor (beta chain) was sequenced within a study of T cell responses to AZD1222 COVID-19 vaccine. Whole-study context: Analysis merged second doses at about 4 or about 12 weeks.

For this clone: Antigen specificity is unknown.

This table comes from immunoSEQ multiplex PCR, and its TCRdb copy is limited to in-frame clones, with some not included. This table holds tens of thousands of clones, 85% to 90% found once. Looked up from germline, CDR1 is SGHNT and CDR2 is YENEEA. The CDR3 has 13 residues. V shed 5 bases and J shed 8 bases, with 12 bases lying between them. Study-level points and caveats: Among spike-specific TCRs, nearly half reportedly target unmutated variant regions. Possibly, clonal diversity was underestimated; donors were largely white British and included more females.

The source material was peripheral blood, sampled on day 0 of AZD1222 vaccination. V and J are TRBV11-3 and TRBJ1-4; tentative D call: TRBD1 (6 bases). The clonotype originates from an adult in good health. The CDR3 loop reads CASSLRGGEKLFF. The CDR3 nucleotides are TGTGCCAGCAGCCTCAGGGGCGGGGAAAAACTGTTTTTT.